The next 10 T cell receptor beta chains were all read from a single sample in a study of regulatory T cells in long-lasting Graves disease. For TCR beta, libraries came from iRepertoire HTBI primers and Arm-PCR of CDR3 regions. One entry per CDR3 protein, called by TCRdb with MiXCR from the multiplex PCR reads. The sample holds fewer than 450,000 distinct CDR3 sequences; around 21% are singletons and the top ten take around 20%. The time point is: persistent/refractory GD, antithyroid drugs over 5 years with positive TRAb. PBMCs were the source of the RNA used for TCR sequencing. The specimen was peripheral blood mononuclear cells (PBMCs), collected when the disease was refractory, from a patient treated with antithyroid drugs. The receptors here all came from a female donor with Graves disease.

Ten or more counts support this clonotype. The J gene is TRBJ2-5, the V gene TRBV20-1, with 10 bases lining up with TRBD1. The length of the CDR3 is 14 residues. Germline V gene sequence: CDR1 DFQATT, CDR2 SNEGSKA (reference sequence). The ends lost 1 base at V and 5 bases at J; junction bases unmatched: 4. CDR3 DNA sequence: TGCAGTGCTAGAGCGGGACAGGGGTGGGAGACCCAGTACTTC. It encodes CSARAGQGWETQYF.

The chain is built from TRBV7-2 and TRBJ1-6; 7 bases line up with TRBD1. The CDR3 runs 14 residues. Germline V CDR1 and CDR2: SGHTA, FQGNSA. Unmatched junction bases numbered 4, after V lost 2 bases and J lost 9 bases. CDR3 protein: CASSLSQGGSPLHF. The DNA of the CDR3 is TGTGCCAGCAGCTTAAGTCAGGGGGGTTCACCCCTCCACTTT.

This chain joins TRBV10-3 and TRBJ1-1, with 8 bases matching TRBD1. The trim removed 0 bases at V and 8 bases at J, leaving 8 bases unmatched. The V gene's germline CDR1 is ENHRY and CDR2 SYGVKD. The CDR3 is made up of 15 amino acids. CDR3 DNA sequence: TGTGCCATCAGTGAGTCATGGGCAGGGGGCTGGGAAGCTTTCTTT. This translates into CAISESWAGGWEAFF.

A few counts support this clonotype. V and J are TRBV28 and TRBJ2-2; tentatively, D is TRBD1 or TRBD2 (5 bases each). Germline V gene data show CDR1 as MDHEN and CDR2 as SYDVKM. Trimming took 7 bases from V and 8 from J, leaving 17 bases between them. This CDR3 is built from 14 residues. The CDR3, as DNA: TGTGCCAGCAATGGGTCAGGGACGTCGGGGGAGCTGTTTTTT. Its protein is CASNGSGTSGELFF. Based on the CDR3 plus reference TRBV28 and TRBJ2-2, the full variable domain is DVKVTQSSRYLVKRTGEKVFLECVQDMDHENMFWYRQDPGLGLRLIYFSYDVKMKEKGDIPEGYSVSREKKERFSLILESASTNQTSMYLCASNGSGTSGELFFGEGSRLTVL.

The V gene is TRBV20-1, the J gene TRBJ1-2; D not certain. V gave up 0 bases and J gave up 2 bases, with 13 bases separating them. Germline V gene sequence: CDR1 DFQATT, CDR2 SNEGSKA (reference sequence). This CDR3 is 15 amino acids long. The CDR3 nucleotides read TGCAGTGCTAGAGATCTAGCCGGATACAACTATGGCTACACCTTC. It encodes CSARDLAGYNYGYTF.

The genes are TRBV5-6 and TRBJ2-5; TRBD1 might be the D (5 bases). Germline V CDR1 and CDR2: SGHDT, YYEEEE. The V gene lost 4 bases and the J gene lost 9 bases, with 22 bases spanning the gap. CDR3 size: 15 residues. The CDR3 loop is CASSLRGRGQGAQYF. DNA for the CDR3: TGTGCCAGCAGCCTCCGTGGAAGGGGCCAAGGGGCCCAGTACTTC.

This clonotype was detected many times. The genes are TRBV2 and TRBJ2-7; D gene ambiguous. The CDR3 length is 12 residues. The germline V gene has CDR1 SNHLY and CDR2 FYNNEI. The ends were cut back, 8 bases at V and 0 bases at J, with 8 bases in the middle. CDR3 sequence reads: CASSKTSYEQYF. Here the CDR3 DNA reads TGTGCCAGCTCTAAAACCTCCTACGAGCAGTACTTC.

This clonotype showed up just a few times. J is TRBJ2-4 and V is TRBV7-3; TRBD2 might be the D (6 bases). This CDR3 is built from 12 residues. Germline V lookup: CDR1 SGHTA, CDR2 FQGTGA. V gave up 5 bases and J gave up 9 bases, with 11 bases separating them. The DNA of the CDR3 is TGTGCCAGCAGCCGACTAGGAGGCATTCAGTACTTC. Translating gives CASSRLGGIQYF.

This clonotype was seen many times. CDR3 residues: CASSFPSTYEQYF. The CDR3 nucleotides read TGTGCCAGCAGTTTCCCCAGTACCTACGAGCAGTACTTC. The genes are TRBV12-3 or TRBV12-4 and TRBJ2-7; D remains unclear. CDR3 size: 13 residues. V was pared by 3 bases and J by 2 bases, with 8 bases between.

The count of this clonotype is one. This chain joins TRBV5-4 and TRBJ2-7; 11 bases fit TRBD1. CDR3 length: 15 amino acids. CDR1 is SGHNT and CDR2 is YYREEE in the germline V gene (reference sequence). The V and J ends lost 1 base and 5 bases, in that order; junction bases with no gene match: 5. CDR3 sequence: CASSLFGTGGDEQYF. CDR3 bases: TGTGCCAGCAGCTTGTTCGGGACAGGGGGGGACGAGCAGTACTTC.